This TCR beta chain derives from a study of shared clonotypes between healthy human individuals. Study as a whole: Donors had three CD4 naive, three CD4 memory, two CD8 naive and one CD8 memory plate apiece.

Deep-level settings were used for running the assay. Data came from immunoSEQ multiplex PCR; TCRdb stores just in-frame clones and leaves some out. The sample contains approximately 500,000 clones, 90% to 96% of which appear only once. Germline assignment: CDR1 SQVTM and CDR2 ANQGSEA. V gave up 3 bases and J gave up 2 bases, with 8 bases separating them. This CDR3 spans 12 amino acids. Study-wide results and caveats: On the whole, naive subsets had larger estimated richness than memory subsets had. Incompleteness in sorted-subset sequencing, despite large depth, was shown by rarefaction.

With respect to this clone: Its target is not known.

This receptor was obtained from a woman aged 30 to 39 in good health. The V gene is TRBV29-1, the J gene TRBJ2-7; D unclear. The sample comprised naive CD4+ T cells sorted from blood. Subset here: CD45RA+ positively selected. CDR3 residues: CSVDGPAYEQYF. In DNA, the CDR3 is TGCAGCGTTGACGGACCTGCCTACGAGCAGTACTTC.